Sequencing of this T cell receptor (delta chain) was carried out in a study of gammadelta T cells in human blood. General study points: Microbial exposure reportedly appeared to drive polyclonal expansion of innate gamma-delta T cells right after birth.

The germline V gene encodes CDR1 GEAIGNYY and CDR2 EKD. The junction had 3 bases not matched to a gene; V was cut back by 3 bases and J by 2 bases. The CDR3 length is 14 residues. TCRdb reanalysed the RT-PCR reads with CATT. The sample yields about 1,900 delta-chain clones, 2.8% seen once. Judged by abundance, this clone is medium-sized. Its matching antigen is unknown. The chain is built from TRDV2 and TRDJ1, with 9 bases matching TRDD3. The receptor was isolated from a human fetus. Material for sequencing was Vgamma9Vdelta2 gamma-delta T cells from fetal blood. CDR3 amino acids: CACDYLGDTDKLIF. The CDR3 DNA is TGTGCCTGTGACTATCTGGGGGATACCGATAAACTCATCTTT.